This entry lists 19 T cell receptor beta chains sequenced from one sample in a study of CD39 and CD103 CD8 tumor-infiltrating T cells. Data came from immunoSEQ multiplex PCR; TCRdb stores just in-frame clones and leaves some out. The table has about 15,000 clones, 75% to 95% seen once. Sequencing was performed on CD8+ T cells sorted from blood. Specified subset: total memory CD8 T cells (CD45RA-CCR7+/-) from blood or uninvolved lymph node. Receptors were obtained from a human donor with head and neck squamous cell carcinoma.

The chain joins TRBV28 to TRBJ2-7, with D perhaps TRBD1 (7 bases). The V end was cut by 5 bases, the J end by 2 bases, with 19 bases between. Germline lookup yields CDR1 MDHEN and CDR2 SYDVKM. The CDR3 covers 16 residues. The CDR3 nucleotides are TGTGCCAGCAGTGGACGACAGGGACTGGGAACCTACGAGCAGTACTTC. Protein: CASSGRQGLGTYEQYF.

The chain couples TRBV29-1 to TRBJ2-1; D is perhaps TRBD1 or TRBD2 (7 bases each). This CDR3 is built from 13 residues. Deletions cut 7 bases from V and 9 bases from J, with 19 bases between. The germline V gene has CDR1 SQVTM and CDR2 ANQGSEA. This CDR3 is CSAAGQGEGEQFF. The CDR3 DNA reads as TGCAGCGCCGCGGGCCAGGGGGAGGGTGAGCAGTTCTTC.

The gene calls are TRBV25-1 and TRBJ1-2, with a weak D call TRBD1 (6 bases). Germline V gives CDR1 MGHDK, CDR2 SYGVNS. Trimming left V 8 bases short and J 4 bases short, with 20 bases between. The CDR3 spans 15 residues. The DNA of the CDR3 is TGTGCCAGCTCAGGGGTGATAAGTGGGGGCTATGGCTACACCTTC. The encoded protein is CASSGVISGGYGYTF.

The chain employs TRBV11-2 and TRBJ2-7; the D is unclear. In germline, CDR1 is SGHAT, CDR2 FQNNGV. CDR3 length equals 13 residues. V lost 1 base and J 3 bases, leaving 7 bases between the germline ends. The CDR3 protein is CASSLAYSYEQYF. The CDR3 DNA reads TGTGCCAGCAGCTTAGCCTACAGCTACGAGCAGTACTTC. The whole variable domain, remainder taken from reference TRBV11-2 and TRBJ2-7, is EAGVAQSPRYKIIEKRQSVAFWCNPISGHATLYWYQQILGQGPKLLIQFQNNGVVDDSQLPKDRFSAERLKGVDSTLKIQPAKLEDSAVYLCASSLAYSYEQYFGPGTRLTVT.

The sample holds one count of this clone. DNA of the CDR3: TGTGCCAGCAGCTCAGGACAGGGAGGGTACACTAATGAAAAACTGTTTTTT. Protein product: CASSSGQGGYTNEKLFF. V usage is TRBV28 and J usage is TRBJ1-4, with 8 bases that match TRBD1. In germline, CDR1 is MDHEN, CDR2 SYDVKM. The CDR3 is 17 amino acids. The ends lost 6 bases at V and 2 bases at J; junction bases unmatched: 11.

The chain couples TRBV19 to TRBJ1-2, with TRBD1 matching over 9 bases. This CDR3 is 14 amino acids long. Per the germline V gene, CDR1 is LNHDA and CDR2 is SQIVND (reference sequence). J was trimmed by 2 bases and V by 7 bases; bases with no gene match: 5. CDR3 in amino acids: CASNTGGKNYGYTF. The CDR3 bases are TGTGCCAGTAACACAGGGGGCAAGAACTATGGCTACACCTTC.

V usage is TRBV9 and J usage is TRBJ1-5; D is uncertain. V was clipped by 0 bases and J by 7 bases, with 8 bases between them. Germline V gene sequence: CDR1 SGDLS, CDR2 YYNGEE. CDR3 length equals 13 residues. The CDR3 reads CASSVGGEQPQHF. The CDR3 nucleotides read TGTGCCAGCAGCGTAGGCGGTGAACAGCCCCAGCATTTT.

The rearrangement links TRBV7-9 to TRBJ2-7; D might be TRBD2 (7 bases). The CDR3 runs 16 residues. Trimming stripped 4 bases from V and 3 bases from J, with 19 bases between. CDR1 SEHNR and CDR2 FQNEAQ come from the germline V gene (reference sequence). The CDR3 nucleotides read TGTGCCAGCAGCTCTAACGGGGGGCGGAATGTCTACGAGCAGTACTTC. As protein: CASSSNGGRNVYEQYF. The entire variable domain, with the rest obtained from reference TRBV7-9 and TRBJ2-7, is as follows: DTGVSQNPRHKITKRGQNVTFRCDPISEHNRLYWYRQTLGQGPEFLTYFQNEAQLEKSRLLSDRFSAERPKGSFSTLEIQRTEQGDSAMYLCASSSNGGRNVYEQYFGPGTRLTVT.

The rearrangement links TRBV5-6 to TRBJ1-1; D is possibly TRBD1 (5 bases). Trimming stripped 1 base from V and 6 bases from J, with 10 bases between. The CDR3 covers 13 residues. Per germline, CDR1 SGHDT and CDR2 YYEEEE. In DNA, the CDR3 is TGTGCCAGCAGCTTGTCAGGGAGTCCTGAAGCTTTCTTT. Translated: CASSLSGSPEAFF.

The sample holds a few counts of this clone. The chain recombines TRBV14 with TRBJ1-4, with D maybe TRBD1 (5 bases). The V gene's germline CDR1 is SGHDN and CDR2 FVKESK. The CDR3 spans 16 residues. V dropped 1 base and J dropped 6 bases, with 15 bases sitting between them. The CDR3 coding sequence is TGTGCCAGCAGCCAAGGTATCAGGGCAGAACATGAAAAACTGTTTTTT. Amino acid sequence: CASSQGIRAEHEKLFF.

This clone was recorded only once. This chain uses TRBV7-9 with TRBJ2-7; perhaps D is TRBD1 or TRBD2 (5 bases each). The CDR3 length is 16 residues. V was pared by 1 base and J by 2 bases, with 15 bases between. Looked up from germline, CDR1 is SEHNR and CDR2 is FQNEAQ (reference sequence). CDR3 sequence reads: CASSLGVGTDTYEQYF. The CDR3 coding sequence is TGTGCCAGCAGCTTAGGGGTGGGGACGGACACCTACGAGCAGTACTTC.

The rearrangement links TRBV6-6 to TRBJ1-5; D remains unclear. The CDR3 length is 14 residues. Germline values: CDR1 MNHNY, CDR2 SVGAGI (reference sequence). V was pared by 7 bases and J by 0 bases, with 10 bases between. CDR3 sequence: CASTERGSNQPQHF. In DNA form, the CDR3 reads TGTGCCAGCACTGAACGGGGTAGCAATCAGCCCCAGCATTTT.

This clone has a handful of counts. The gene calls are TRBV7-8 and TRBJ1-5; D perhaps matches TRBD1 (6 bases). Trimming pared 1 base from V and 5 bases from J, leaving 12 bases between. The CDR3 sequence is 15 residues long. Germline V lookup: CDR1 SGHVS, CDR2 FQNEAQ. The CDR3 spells CASSLVQGPYQPQHF. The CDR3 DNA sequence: TGTGCCAGCAGCTTAGTACAGGGACCGTATCAGCCCCAGCATTTT.

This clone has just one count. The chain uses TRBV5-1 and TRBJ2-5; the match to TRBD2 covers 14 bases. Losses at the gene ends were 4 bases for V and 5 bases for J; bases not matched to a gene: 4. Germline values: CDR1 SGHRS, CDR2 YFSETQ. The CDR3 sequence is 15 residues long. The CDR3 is CASSKGLAGGETQYF. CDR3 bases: TGCGCCAGCAGCAAAGGACTAGCGGGGGGTGAGACCCAGTACTTC. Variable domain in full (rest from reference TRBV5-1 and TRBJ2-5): KAGVTQTPRYLIKTRGQQVTLSCSPISGHRSVSWYQQTPGQGLQFLFEYFSETQRNKGNFPGRFSGRQFSNSRSEMNVSTLELGDSALYLCASSKGLAGGETQYFGPGTRLLVL.

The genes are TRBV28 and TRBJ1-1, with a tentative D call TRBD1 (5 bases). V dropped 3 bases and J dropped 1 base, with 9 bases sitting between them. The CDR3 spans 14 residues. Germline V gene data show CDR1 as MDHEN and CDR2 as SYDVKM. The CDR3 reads CASSLGGENTEAFF. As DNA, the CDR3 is TGTGCCAGCAGTTTGGGAGGGGAGAACACTGAAGCTTTCTTT.

CDR3: CASSPGAPGAFF. The CDR3 nucleotides read TGTGCCAGCAGTCCCGGGGCCCCCGGAGCTTTCTTT. The V call is TRBV6-5, the J call TRBJ1-1; a weak D match, TRBD1 (5 bases). This CDR3 is built from 12 residues. Per germline, CDR1 MNHEY and CDR2 SVGAGI. Between the trimmed V and J ends, which lost 5 bases and 10 bases, there was a span of 14 bases.

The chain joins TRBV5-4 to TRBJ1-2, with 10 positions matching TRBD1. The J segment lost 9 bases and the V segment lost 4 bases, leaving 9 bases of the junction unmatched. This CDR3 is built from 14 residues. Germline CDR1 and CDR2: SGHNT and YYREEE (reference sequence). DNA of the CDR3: TGTGCCAGCAGCATAAAGCCGGGACAGGGGAGCTACACCTTC. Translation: CASSIKPGQGSYTF.

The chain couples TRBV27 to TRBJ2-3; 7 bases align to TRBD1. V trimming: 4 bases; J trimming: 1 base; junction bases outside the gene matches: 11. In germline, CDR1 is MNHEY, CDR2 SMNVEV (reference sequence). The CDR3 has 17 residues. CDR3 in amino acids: CASSSILQGLRTDTQYF. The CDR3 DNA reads TGTGCCAGCAGTTCGATCTTACAGGGGCTCCGCACAGATACGCAGTATTTT.

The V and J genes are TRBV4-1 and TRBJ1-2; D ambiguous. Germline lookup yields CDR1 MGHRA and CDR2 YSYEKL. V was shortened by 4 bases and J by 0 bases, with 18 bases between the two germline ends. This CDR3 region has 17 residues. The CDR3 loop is CASSPVVGVEPNYGYTF. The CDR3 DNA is TGCGCCAGCAGCCCCGTTGTCGGGGTGGAACCTAACTATGGCTACACCTTC.